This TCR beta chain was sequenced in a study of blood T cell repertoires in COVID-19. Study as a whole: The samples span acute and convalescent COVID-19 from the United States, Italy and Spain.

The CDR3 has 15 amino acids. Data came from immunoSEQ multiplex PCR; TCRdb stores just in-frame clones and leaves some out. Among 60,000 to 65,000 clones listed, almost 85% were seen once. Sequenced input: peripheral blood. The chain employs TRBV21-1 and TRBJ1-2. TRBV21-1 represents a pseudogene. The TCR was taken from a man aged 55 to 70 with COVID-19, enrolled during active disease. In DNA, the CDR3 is TGTGCCAGCAGCAATGAGGGTAGCTCTAACTATGGCTACACCTTC. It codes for CASSNEGSSNYGYTF.